This T cell receptor beta chain is drawn from a study of CD8 T cells in ankylosing spondylitis. Study observations and caveats: Reactive arthritis synovial fluid and blood previously showed some of these motif variants. Disease-linked clones were CD8+ and relatively rare in peripheral blood. Disease-linked clones reportedly showed significant enrichment in matched ankylosing spondylitis synovial fluid. Seemingly distinctive of ankylosing spondylitis blood was a TCR beta motif formed by eight highly homologous variants.

This clonotype showed up many times. Its target is unknown. The CDR3 spans 15 residues. V was pared by 5 bases and J by 9 bases, with 21 bases between. Germline V CDR1 and CDR2: SGHRS, YFSETQ. Generation of TCR beta libraries employed quantitative 5'-RACE incorporating molecular barcodes. TCRdb fed the 5' RACE reads into MiXCR, producing one record per CDR3 protein. The data show roughly 490,000 distinct CDR3 sequences, with approximately 5% seen just once and under 4.5% held by the top ten. The sequenced sample was blood, either unsorted or a sorted T cell fraction (not recorded which). This TCR was sampled from a male donor with ankylosing spondylitis. The gene calls are TRBV5-1 and TRBJ2-1; tentatively, D is TRBD1 or TRBD2 (5 bases each). CDR3: CASSPPGTQGTEQFF. CDR3 nucleotide sequence: TGCGCCAGCAGTCCGCCCGGGACCCAGGGCACTGAGCAGTTCTTC.